Given below is one T cell receptor (beta chain) in context. Its target antigen remains unknown. Base qualities are missing; no much larger clone stands one base away. TCR CDR3 regions were amplified from genomic DNA by multiplex PCR using the deep immunoSEQ assay. For each cell subset, the extracted genomic DNA was distributed evenly across all wells of several immunoSEQ 96-well plates, and each plate served as one replicate. For sorted subsets, around 200 ng genomic DNA, equal to about 30,000 T cell genomes, was loaded into each replicate PCR. Purified libraries were quantified with a Qubit 3.0 fluorometer, sized on a Bioanalyzer 2100, and re-quantified with the KAPA Library Quantification kit. Every immunoSEQ 96-well plate was sequenced on a separate single-read 150-cycle Illumina NextSeq 550 flow cell. Under the source paper's analysis protocol: The immunoSEQ output contained only junctional sequences without quality scores, so filtering could not match that applied to full-length reads. Sequences were annotated with PyIR, a Python wrapper for IgBLAST v1.9, using IMGT germline references to assign V/J genes and CDR3. Reads were removed for weak V/J assignments (E-value above 1e-6), missing CDR3, stop codons, out-of-frame junctions, or ambiguous translated residues. V3J clonotypes were defined by identical inferred V gene, J gene, and CDR3 amino acid sequence. Percentage overlap between repertoires was computed as shared unique clonotypes divided by the size of the smaller repertoire. Repertoire richness was assessed with RTK rarefaction, the Chao1 estimator, and Recon v2.1 estimates of unobserved clonotypes. Generation probabilities were computed with OLGA for all TCRbeta clonotypes obtained by the gDNA method from four donors. Drawn from immuneACCESS, this table holds only the in-frame rearrangements with V and J called that TCRdb kept. Clones are partly lost; checked studies trace under half to an unresolved V gene and leave the rest unexplained. V and J calls and clone size are given by that table; D and trimming were obtained from the DNA. The sample has some 1.5 million clones on record, 95% to 97% of them singletons. The ten most abundant clones make up about 1% of the sample.

The donors were healthy, HIV-negative adults with no recently reported acute infections or vaccinations. Only Caucasian adults living in Nashville, Tennessee, USA were represented among the donors. CD4+ T cells were enriched by magnetic negative selection; naive cells were then positively selected on CD45RA, and the negative fraction formed the memory subset. Blood was collected by leukapheresis, and PBMCs were isolated by Ficoll-Histopaque density gradient centrifugation and then cryopreserved in liquid nitrogen vapor phase. Analytical flow cytometry was used to check the purity and quantity of each magnetically sorted T cell population. From each sorted fraction, genomic DNA was isolated and quantified by UV absorbance on a Nanodrop 2000c. The entry originates in a study of shared clonotypes between healthy human individuals (dated by TCRdb to the early 2020s). Turning to the overall study: The cohort comprised two women and a few men aged 18 to 49 years. To estimate repertoire size and how much clonotypes are shared between individuals, the study performed deep sequencing of blood TCR repertoires from a few healthy adults. To increase sequencing depth and limit assay-specific biases, TCR repertoire library preparation and sequencing were carried out by different laboratories using diverse techniques. Each donor's leukapheresis produced roughly between roughly 0.85 and 10 billion PBMCs. For each donor, CD4 naive and CD4 memory were each run on three plates, CD8 naive on two plates, and CD8 memory on one plate.

What the authors observed across the whole study: Across a few donors, about 5.2% of naive CD4, approximately 3.6% of naive CD8, around 2.1% of memory CD4, and about 0.44% of memory CD8 clonotypes were shared. Incomplete sequencing was indicated by rarefaction of sorted-subset datasets, despite the large sequencing depth. Compared with non-shared clonotypes, the clonotypes found in all four sorted-subset donors had higher generation probabilities. Only blood was sampled, and tissue TCR repertoires likely differ from those in blood. Pairwise subsampling indicated that sequencing depth was expected to affect the degree of clonotype sharing among donors. Larger estimated clonotype richness was generally found for naive subsets than for memory subsets. Because the study included only a small number of donors, the genetic and exposure-history diversity represented was limited.

The CDR3 spans 15 residues, from the cysteine through the phenylalanine. The sequence is cut down to CDR3 DNA, 45 bases in frame from base 1. From the germline V gene (reference sequence), CDR1 is LNHDA and CDR2 is SQIVND. Trimming removed 6 bases from V and 0 bases from J; the gene matches leave 4 bases unexplained. The clonotype comes from a man aged 25 to 40 in good health. The source material was naive CD4+ T cells sorted from blood. The intended sense of this specimen's cell subset or site label: CD45RA+ positively selected. This sequence uses TRBV19 and TRBJ2-1, and TRBD1 matches 8 of the central bases. In nucleotides, the sequence is TGTGCCAGTAGGTCGGACAGGGCCTCCTACAATGAGCAGTTCTTC. Translated, this gives CASRSDRASYNEQFF.